Here is one T cell receptor beta chain with its context. The data derive from a study of blood T cell repertoires in COVID-19. Study-wide background: Material from acute and convalescent COVID-19 was sourced from the United States, Italy and Spain. Nucleic acid was either cDNA or gDNA, and it came from T cells, B-cell-depleted T cells, or PBMCs.

This table comes from immunoSEQ multiplex PCR, and its TCRdb copy is limited to in-frame clones, with some not included. Here the sample spans under 300,000 clones, roughly four fifths being singletons. This TCR was recovered from a man aged 30 to 45 who had recovered from COVID-19. Sequenced material: peripheral blood.

DNA for the CDR3: TGCGCCAGCAGTTACAGTAACACTGAAGCTTTCTTT. This codes for CASSYSNTEAFF. The chain joins TRBV10-2 to TRBJ1-1; no reliable D call. This CDR3 has 12 residues. From germline, CDR1 is WSHSY and CDR2 SAAADI. V was cut by 5 bases and J by 2 bases, with 6 bases left in between.